These T cell receptor beta chains were read from a single sample in a study of CD8+CD57+ T cells in acquired aplastic anemia. TCRdb analysed the reads with MiXCR anew, one entry per CDR3 protein. The sample shows some 200,000 distinct CDR3 sequences, around 63% of them seen only once. Sequenced input: sorted CD4+, CD8+, or CD8+CD57+ T cells (not recorded which) from PBMCs. All receptors come from a human donor in good health. Both conserved end residues are part of each CDR3. Fields, in order: clone size, J gene, V gene, D gene, CDR3 DNA, CDR3 protein. D genes are given only for firm matches. Size is stated for part of the rows, as once, few or many counts, or as a class when the clone is expanded.

>NA|TRBJ2-7|TRBV9|TRBD1
TGTGCCAGCAGCTACGGGACAGGGACCGTGAACGAGCAGTACTTC
CASSYGTGTVNEQYF
>NA|TRBJ2-7|TRBV10-3|NA
TGTGCCATCAGTCAGGGGCACGAGCAGTACTTC
CAISQGHEQYF
>NA|TRBJ2-7|TRBV9|TRBD1
TGTGCCAGCAGCCCCGACAGGGGCACTTACTTTACCGACGAGCAGTACTTC
CASSPDRGTYFTDEQYF
>NA|TRBJ2-1|TRBV10-3|TRBD1
TGTGCCATCAATCAGGGGGCGAACACCGAGCAGTTCTTC
CAINQGANTEQFF
>NA|TRBJ2-6|TRBV20-1|NA
TGCAGTGCCCCCGATCATGTCGGCGCCCCGGGGGGGGCCAACGTCCTGACTTTC
CSAPDHVGAPGGANVLTF
>few|TRBJ2-7|TRBV2|NA
TGTGCCAGCAGTGAGGCTCGACCCTACGAGCAGTACTTC
CASSEARPYEQYF
>NA|TRBJ2-3|TRBV15|NA
TGTGCCACGCAGGGACTGGCAAAAGATACGCAGTATTTT
CATQGLAKDTQYF
>NA|TRBJ2-6|TRBV25-1|NA
TGTGCCAGCAGTCCCTCGACCGGCCGACAGGTCTCTGGGGCCAACGTCCTGACTTTC
CASSPSTGRQVSGANVLTF
>NA|TRBJ2-7|TRBV7-8|NA
TGTGCCAGCAGCTTCCACAGGTTAGGTCGCTACGAGCAGTACTTC
CASSFHRLGRYEQYF
>once|TRBJ1-2|TRBV6-1|NA
TGTGCCAGCAGTGATCGGGACGAAGGGGATGGGGGCTACACCTTC
CASSDRDEGDGGYTF
>NA|TRBJ2-7|TRBV6-4|NA
TGTGCCAGCAGTGACTGGGGCGGGGTGGACTACGAGCAGTACTTC
CASSDWGGVDYEQYF
>NA|TRBJ1-5|TRBV9|NA
TGTGCCAGCAGCACCACGGTAGGGTTAAGCAATCAGCCCCAGCATTTT
CASSTTVGLSNQPQHF
>few|TRBJ1-2|TRBV15|NA
TGTGCCACCAGCAGTTTATATGGCTACACCTTC
CATSSLYGYTF
>once|TRBJ2-7|TRBV11-1|NA
TGTGCCAGCAGCCCCACGGGGCAGGGAGAATCCGAGCAGTACTTC
CASSPTGQGESEQYF
>NA|TRBJ1-5|TRBV7-2|NA
TGTGCCAGCAGCTTAGAAGTGGGTCAGCCCCAGCATTTT
CASSLEVGQPQHF
>NA|TRBJ1-2|TRBV20-1|TRBD1
TGCAGTGCCGATGCGGACAGGGCTAACTATGGCTACACCTTC
CSADADRANYGYTF
>few|TRBJ2-1|TRBV29-1|NA
TGCAGCGCCCGAAGCGGATACAATGAGCAGTTCTTC
CSARSGYNEQFF
>NA|TRBJ1-6|TRBV20-1|TRBD1
TGCAGTACTTCAGGGGGCCCGAATTCACCCCTCCACTTT
CSTSGGPNSPLHF
>once|TRBJ1-2|TRBV29-1|TRBD1
TGCAGCGTGGGGGACAGCGATTTCGACTATGGCTACACCTTC
CSVGDSDFDYGYTF
>NA|TRBJ2-2|TRBV20-1|NA
TGCAGTGCTACCCGGGACGCCACCGGGGAGCTGTTTTTT
CSATRDATGELFF
>once|TRBJ1-1|TRBV12-3/TRBV12-4|NA
TGTGCCAGCGGTAAGACAGGAACGGGGAACACTGAAGCTTTCTTT
CASGKTGTGNTEAFF
>NA|TRBJ1-2|TRBV13|TRBD1
TGTGCCAGCAGCACCGGGACAGGGGGCCTAGGCTACACCTTC
CASSTGTGGLGYTF
>NA|TRBJ1-1|TRBV7-9|NA
TGTGCCAGCAGTACCGGGACCCGGCCAAACACTGAAGCTTTCTTT
CASSTGTRPNTEAFF
>once|TRBJ2-2|TRBV9|TRBD1
TGTGCCAGCAGCCCTAGACAGGGGAGAAACACCGGGGAGCTGTTTTTT
CASSPRQGRNTGELFF
>NA|TRBJ1-2|TRBV19|NA
TGTGCCAGTAGTATTGGTGGCGGATCCTCCTATGGCTACACCTTC
CASSIGGGSSYGYTF
>many|TRBJ2-2|TRBV4-2|NA
TGTGCCAGCAGCACCTCCCTTTCCGCATCGGACACCGGGGAGCTGTTTTTT
CASSTSLSASDTGELFF
>NA|TRBJ2-5|TRBV29-1|TRBD2
TGCAGCGTTGAGCAGGATAGCGGGGGGGAAGAGACCCAGTACTTC
CSVEQDSGGEETQYF
>NA|TRBJ2-7|TRBV2|NA
TGTGCCAGCAGTTCAGCTTTGAGTCGGGAGTACTTC
CASSSALSREYF
>NA|TRBJ1-1|TRBV2|NA
TGTGCCAGCAGTGTTCAGGGGATGAACACTGAAGCTTTCTTT
CASSVQGMNTEAFF
>NA|TRBJ1-5|TRBV6-1|TRBD1
TGCGCCAGCCCCACAGGGGATCAGCCCCAGCATTTT
CASPTGDQPQHF
>NA|TRBJ2-7|TRBV7-2|NA
TGTGCCAGCAGCTTAGAGCTTTCCTACGAGCAGTACTTC
CASSLELSYEQYF
>NA|TRBJ2-4|TRBV2|TRBD1
TGTGCCAGCAGTGTGGACAGGGCGGCCAAAAACATTCAGTACTTC
CASSVDRAAKNIQYF
>NA|TRBJ2-4|TRBV10-1|NA
TGCGCCAGCAGTGAAGGGGCAGGGCTATCTTTAGCCAAAAACATTCAGTACTTC
CASSEGAGLSLAKNIQYF
>many|TRBJ1-1|TRBV12-3/TRBV12-4|TRBD1
TGTGCCAGCAGTCCGGGACAGGTGAACACTGAAGCTTTCTTT
CASSPGQVNTEAFF
>many|TRBJ2-7|TRBV7-9|NA
TGTGCCAGCAGTGGAACCGGGGGGCACGAGCAGTACTTC
CASSGTGGHEQYF
>NA|TRBJ2-5|TRBV9|TRBD1
TGCGCCAGCAGCCAAGTTGGACAGGGTAGTCAGCCCCAGTACTTC
CASSQVGQGSQPQYF
>NA|TRBJ1-1|TRBV5-1|NA
TGCGCCAGCAGCTTGGTACCCCCAGCATTGGGAACTGAAGCTTTCTTT
CASSLVPPALGTEAFF
>many|TRBJ2-7|TRBV2|TRBD2
TGTGCCAGCAGTGAAGCGGCTAGCGGGTCCTACGAGCAGTACTTC
CASSEAASGSYEQYF
>NA|TRBJ1-5|TRBV7-7|NA
TGCGCTAGCAGCTTAAGTGAGAGTCAGCCCCAGCATTTT
CASSLSESQPQHF
>few|TRBJ2-1|TRBV2|NA
TGTGCCAGCATACCGGCCTATTTCTCCTACAATGAGCAGTTCTTC
CASIPAYFSYNEQFF
>once|TRBJ2-1|TRBV15|NA
TGTGCCACCAGCAGTAGCAGCTCTGAATTGGGACACGAGCAGTTCTTC
CATSSSSSELGHEQFF